The 3 T cell receptor beta chains below come from one sample, sequenced in a study of shared clonotypes between healthy human individuals. The method was immunoSEQ multiplex PCR; TCRdb's version includes in-frame clones alone and lacks a portion of them. The sample lists 2.3 million or so clones; 93% were seen once. What was sequenced was naive CD4+ T cells from PBMCs. Subset indicated: CD45RA+ positively selected. The receptors derive from a man aged 18 to 29 in good health. Some clones in this sample may be carry-over from other donors' samples.

The chain recombines TRBV11-2 with TRBJ2-3, with D unresolved. V shed 0 bases and J shed 5 bases, with 3 bases lying between them. Germline-derived CDR1 and CDR2 are SGHAT and FQNNGV. This CDR3 is 12 amino acids long. Here the CDR3 DNA reads TGTGCCAGCAGCTTAGATCAAGATACGCAGTATTTT. This translates into CASSLDQDTQYF.

The count of this clone is one. The chain joins TRBV23-1 to TRBJ2-5, with 10 bases fitting TRBD1. TRBV23-1 is noted as an ORF with a role that remains uncertain. Trimming took 3 bases from V and 5 from J; bases not matched to a gene: 9. The CDR3 contains 16 residues. The CDR3 spells CASSQLGQGSKETQYF. The CDR3 nucleotides are TGCGCCAGCAGTCAGTTGGGACAGGGGTCTAAGGAGACCCAGTACTTC.

CDR3 nucleotides: TGTGCCTGGAGCCGGGCCCCAGGACGGCTGTACGAGCAGTACTTC. Protein: CAWSRAPGRLYEQYF. The V call is TRBV30, the J call TRBJ2-7, with D uncertain. This CDR3 is built from 15 residues. Germline CDR1 is GTSNPN and CDR2 is SVGIG (reference sequence). The V end lost 3 bases, the J end lost 4 bases, and 19 bases lay between the germline ends.